These T cell receptor beta chains were read from a single sample in a study of blood T cell repertoires in COVID-19. TCRdb's copy holds only in-frame clones and misses some; the assay was immunoSEQ multiplex PCR. The sample has around 200,000 clones, less than 90% seen once. Material for sequencing was peripheral blood. The receptor source for this set is a woman aged 80 or older with active or convalescent COVID-19. The CDR3 runs from the conserved cysteine through the conserved F or W. A D gene is named only where the DNA matches it firmly. Clone size is given for some rows only: seen once, a few or many times, or a class if the clone is expanded.

d_call: TRBD1
j_call: TRBJ1-5
v_call: TRBV19
clone_size: NA
cdr3_aa: CASRLNTGGDQPQHF
cdr3_nt: TGTGCCAGTAGGCTAAATACAGGGGGCGATCAGCCCCAGCATTTT

d_call: TRBD2
j_call: TRBJ2-5
v_call: TRBV7-3
clone_size: NA
cdr3_aa: CASSPGLAVSETQYF
cdr3_nt: TGTGCCAGCAGCCCCGGACTAGCGGTCTCCGAGACCCAGTACTTC

d_call: NA
j_call: TRBJ1-3
v_call: TRBV19
clone_size: NA
cdr3_aa: CASSIGASGNTIYF
cdr3_nt: TGTGCCAGTAGTATTGGGGCTTCTGGAAACACCATATATTTT

d_call: NA
j_call: TRBJ1-3
v_call: TRBV7-9
clone_size: NA
cdr3_aa: CASSIRGSSGNTIYF
cdr3_nt: TGTGCCAGCAGCATCAGAGGGAGCTCTGGAAACACCATATATTTT

d_call: NA
j_call: TRBJ2-5
v_call: TRBV18
clone_size: NA
cdr3_aa: CASSPKGETQYF
cdr3_nt: TGTGCCAGCTCACCAAAGGGGGAGACCCAGTACTTC

d_call: NA
j_call: TRBJ1-4
v_call: TRBV18
clone_size: once
cdr3_aa: CASSQNEGGNEKLFF
cdr3_nt: TGTGCCAGCTCCCAAAATGAAGGGGGAAATGAAAAACTGTTTTTT

d_call: NA
j_call: TRBJ2-1
v_call: TRBV21-1
clone_size: NA
cdr3_aa: CASSPRHLAGGGDEQFF
cdr3_nt: TGTGCCAGCAGCCCTCGGCACCTAGCGGGAGGCGGCGATGAGCAGTTCTTC

d_call: NA
j_call: TRBJ2-5
v_call: TRBV5-1
clone_size: NA
cdr3_aa: CASSLVVAVKETQYF
cdr3_nt: TGCGCCAGCAGCTTGGTCGTAGCGGTGAAAGAGACCCAGTACTTC

d_call: TRBD1
j_call: TRBJ1-3
v_call: TRBV2
clone_size: few
cdr3_aa: CASSRDRAGNTIYF
cdr3_nt: TGTGCCAGCAGTCGGGACAGGGCTGGAAACACCATATATTTT

d_call: NA
j_call: TRBJ2-7
v_call: TRBV24-1
clone_size: NA
cdr3_aa: CATSDRVTYEQYF
cdr3_nt: TGTGCCACCAGTGACCGGGTAACCTACGAGCAGTACTTC

d_call: NA
j_call: TRBJ2-5
v_call: TRBV7-6
clone_size: NA
cdr3_aa: CASSSIRASRQVQETQYF
cdr3_nt: TGTGCCAGCAGCTCCATCCGGGCCAGTAGACAGGTCCAAGAGACCCAGTACTTC

d_call: TRBD1
j_call: TRBJ1-4
v_call: TRBV25-1
clone_size: NA
cdr3_aa: CASKGQEREKLFF
cdr3_nt: TGTGCCAGCAAAGGACAGGAGAGGGAAAAACTGTTTTTT

d_call: NA
j_call: TRBJ2-7
v_call: TRBV5-1
clone_size: NA
cdr3_aa: CASSLSSYEQYF
cdr3_nt: TGCGCCAGCAGCCTCAGCTCCTACGAGCAGTACTTC

d_call: NA
j_call: TRBJ2-1
v_call: TRBV27
clone_size: NA
cdr3_aa: CAPPRVPTRQFF
cdr3_nt: TGTGCCCCCCCTCGCGTCCCGACTCGGCAGTTCTTC

d_call: NA
j_call: TRBJ1-6
v_call: TRBV2
clone_size: once
cdr3_aa: CASSERGGFGSPLHF
cdr3_nt: TGTGCCAGCAGTGAAAGGGGCGGCTTTGGTTCACCCCTCCACTTT

d_call: NA
j_call: TRBJ2-2
v_call: TRBV7-9
clone_size: NA
cdr3_aa: CASSLSGLTGELFF
cdr3_nt: TGTGCCAGCAGCTTATCGGGACTCACCGGGGAGCTGTTTTTT

d_call: NA
j_call: TRBJ2-7
v_call: TRBV18
clone_size: NA
cdr3_aa: CASSPAGYEQYF
cdr3_nt: TGTGCCAGCTCACCTGCGGGCTACGAGCAGTACTTC

d_call: NA
j_call: TRBJ1-1
v_call: TRBV5-1
clone_size: NA
cdr3_aa: CASAREGRDTEAFF
cdr3_nt: TGCGCCAGCGCGAGGGAGGGGAGGGACACTGAAGCTTTCTTT

d_call: TRBD1
j_call: TRBJ1-5
v_call: TRBV6-2/TRBV6-3
clone_size: few
cdr3_aa: CASSYSGGGSQPQHF
cdr3_nt: TGTGCCAGCAGTTACTCAGGGGGCGGCAGTCAGCCCCAGCATTTT

d_call: NA
j_call: TRBJ1-4
v_call: TRBV7-2
clone_size: NA
cdr3_aa: CASSLGPVPTNEKLFF
cdr3_nt: TGTGCCAGCAGCTTGGGGCCGGTGCCTACTAATGAAAAACTGTTTTTT

d_call: NA
j_call: TRBJ1-6
v_call: TRBV7-2
clone_size: once
cdr3_aa: CASSSGPAFSGSPLHF
cdr3_nt: TGTGCCAGCAGCTCGGGTCCGGCCTTTTCGGGGTCACCCCTCCACTTT

d_call: NA
j_call: TRBJ2-2
v_call: TRBV28
clone_size: once
cdr3_aa: CASSLYPSDGTGELFF
cdr3_nt: TGTGCCAGCAGTTTATATCCTAGCGACGGCACCGGGGAGCTGTTTTTT

d_call: NA
j_call: TRBJ2-1
v_call: TRBV6-2/TRBV6-3
clone_size: few
cdr3_aa: CASSLQRVDEQFF
cdr3_nt: TGTGCCAGCAGCCTACAGAGAGTCGATGAGCAGTTCTTC

d_call: NA
j_call: TRBJ2-5
v_call: TRBV19
clone_size: NA
cdr3_aa: CASSIGGRRGQETQYF
cdr3_nt: TGTGCCAGTAGTATAGGGGGGCGAAGGGGCCAAGAGACCCAGTACTTC

d_call: TRBD1
j_call: TRBJ2-3
v_call: TRBV5-4
clone_size: NA
cdr3_aa: CASKPTGHGTDTQYF
cdr3_nt: TGTGCCAGCAAACCGACAGGGCATGGAACAGATACGCAGTATTTT

d_call: TRBD1
j_call: TRBJ1-6
v_call: TRBV27
clone_size: NA
cdr3_aa: CASSLDRGTSPLHF
cdr3_nt: TGTGCCAGCAGTTTAGACAGGGGGACTTCACCCCTCCACTTT

d_call: NA
j_call: TRBJ2-2
v_call: TRBV6-2/TRBV6-3
clone_size: NA
cdr3_aa: CASSLLGEETGELFF
cdr3_nt: TGTGCCAGCAGTTTGTTAGGGGAGGAGACCGGGGAGCTGTTTTTT

d_call: NA
j_call: TRBJ2-3
v_call: TRBV4-1
clone_size: NA
cdr3_aa: CASSRRDLDTQYF
cdr3_nt: TGCGCCAGCAGCCGCCGGGACTTAGATACGCAGTATTTT

d_call: NA
j_call: TRBJ2-7
v_call: TRBV5-6
clone_size: NA
cdr3_aa: CASSLGLAKAYEQYF
cdr3_nt: TGTGCCAGCAGCTTGGGGCTAGCGAAGGCCTACGAGCAGTACTTC

d_call: NA
j_call: TRBJ2-3
v_call: TRBV5-1
clone_size: NA
cdr3_aa: CASSERGGGDTQYF
cdr3_nt: TGCGCCAGCAGCGAAAGGGGAGGCGGGGATACGCAGTATTTT

d_call: NA
j_call: TRBJ1-6
v_call: TRBV3-1/TRBV3-2
clone_size: NA
cdr3_aa: CASRLQGLGNSPLHF
cdr3_nt: TGTGCCAGCAGACTACAGGGTCTCGGGAATTCACCCCTCCACTTT

d_call: NA
j_call: TRBJ1-5
v_call: TRBV5-1
clone_size: NA
cdr3_aa: CASSLLYVNQPQHF
cdr3_nt: TGCGCCAGCAGCTTGTTATATGTCAATCAGCCCCAGCATTTT

d_call: TRBD2
j_call: TRBJ2-7
v_call: TRBV27
clone_size: few
cdr3_aa: CASSSRGLPYEQYF
cdr3_nt: TGTGCCAGCAGTTCCCGGGGACTACCTTACGAGCAGTACTTC

d_call: NA
j_call: TRBJ2-2
v_call: TRBV18
clone_size: NA
cdr3_aa: CASTHRSGELFF
cdr3_nt: TGTGCCAGCACGCACAGGTCCGGGGAGCTGTTTTTT

d_call: TRBD1
j_call: TRBJ1-3
v_call: TRBV14
clone_size: few
cdr3_aa: CASSRGLSSGNTIYF
cdr3_nt: TGTGCCAGCAGCAGGGGGCTTAGCTCTGGAAACACCATATATTTT

d_call: NA
j_call: TRBJ2-7
v_call: TRBV7-2
clone_size: NA
cdr3_aa: CASSLVRTATYEQYF
cdr3_nt: TGTGCCAGCAGCTTAGTGAGGACAGCCACCTACGAGCAGTACTTC

d_call: TRBD1
j_call: TRBJ1-2
v_call: TRBV20-1
clone_size: NA
cdr3_aa: CSASLNQGARYGYTF
cdr3_nt: TGCAGTGCTAGTCTAAACCAGGGGGCGCGGTATGGCTACACCTTC

d_call: TRBD1
j_call: TRBJ1-1
v_call: TRBV6-5
clone_size: few
cdr3_aa: CASSYGGGLNTEAFF
cdr3_nt: TGTGCCAGCAGTTACGGAGGGGGCCTCAACACTGAAGCTTTCTTT

d_call: NA
j_call: TRBJ1-2
v_call: TRBV4-1
clone_size: NA
cdr3_aa: CASSRAAGAGQGYTF
cdr3_nt: TGCGCCAGCAGCCGCGCAGCTGGGGCAGGACAAGGCTACACCTTC

d_call: NA
j_call: TRBJ2-3
v_call: TRBV6-5
clone_size: NA
cdr3_aa: CASSYSAGRGTDTQYF
cdr3_nt: TGTGCCAGCAGTTACTCGGCGGGAAGGGGCACAGATACGCAGTATTTT